This TCR beta chain originates from a study of cytomegalovirus exposure and HLA in healthy donors. Amplification used 60 Vbeta primers and 13 Jbeta primers. Method: immunoSEQ multiplex PCR; TCRdb's copy keeps in-frame clones and lacks some. Here the sample spans about 160,000 clones, roughly 87% being singletons. Germline values: CDR1 LNHDA, CDR2 SQIVND (reference sequence). Trimming shortened V by 2 bases and J by 2 bases, and 9 bases separated the two germline ends. The CDR3 runs 14 residues. Sequences were obtained from PBMCs. The origin of this receptor is a woman younger than 45 in good health and CMV-seronegative. V and J are TRBV19 and TRBJ1-1; D gene ambiguous. CDR3 DNA sequence: TGTGCCAGTAGTATATGGGGAGATAACACTGAAGCTTTCTTT. This translates into CASSIWGDNTEAFF.